This TCR beta chain was found in a study of early T cells in non-severe SARS-CoV-2 infection. This clonotype was counted many times. With 3 bases removed from V and 0 bases from J, the gap between germline ends came to 18 bases. The CDR3 is made up of 17 amino acids. Germline values: CDR1 SGHVS, CDR2 FNYEAQ. Unique molecular identifiers were attached to individual cDNA molecules. In TCRdb, the 5' RACE reads were re-called with MiXCR into one record per CDR3 protein. The sample records about 40,000 distinct CDR3 sequences, about 6.5% being singletons. The receptor comes from an adult who was a healthcare worker with PCR-confirmed SARS-CoV-2 infection or an uninfected control (not recorded which). This chain connects TRBV7-6 to TRBJ2-7; D may be TRBD2 (5 bases). The specimen comprised whole blood, sampled at baseline. CDR3 in DNA: TGTGCCAGCAGCTTTCGGGCTAGCAGCTTCAGCTCCTACGAGCAGTACTTC. Its protein is CASSFRASSFSSYEQYF.